The subject of this entry is one T cell receptor (beta chain). Which antigen it targets is not known. Relative to the germline gene, one junction end is altered; a read error may explain this. The method behind the library was the immunoSEQ multiplex PCR assay. For the multiplex PCR, a mixture combining 60 forward primers for TCR Vbeta segments and 13 reverse primers for TCR Jbeta segments was used. Amplification of the CDR3 region of rearranged TCR beta genes was performed with a multiplex PCR assay on genomic DNA. The Illumina HiSeq System was used to sequence the amplified TCR beta libraries as 87-base-pair reads. The authors' analysis ran thus. A later analysis counted tens of millions of unique TCR beta chains across the 550 to 800 repertoires, and some 11 million of these chains were shared by at least two donors. Raw reads were error-corrected and collapsed into unique sequences by a nearest-neighbor algorithm in which closely related sequences were merged to remove PCR and sequencing errors. CDR3 sequences were aligned to IMGT reference sequences to assign V, D and J gene segments. For a sequence to be retained, at least a six-nucleotide match to both a V gene segment and a J gene segment was required. Rearrangements were classified as productive when the CDR3 lacked stop codons and remained in frame with V and J, and all other rearrangements were classified as non-productive. Following IMGT convention, CDR3 was defined as the stretch from the second conserved V-encoded cysteine up to the conserved J-encoded phenylalanine. Sequences without an unambiguous match to a single V gene segment were excluded from the earlier analysis of a few hundred of the donors. An earlier analysis of several hundred of the donors called V segments functional above 56.7% productive rearrangements and segregating when the between-donor standard deviation exceeded 5%. To diagnose cytomegalovirus status from the catalog of TCR beta chain sequences, a statistical classification framework was built. In a later analysis, V and J genes were assigned by comparing TCR nucleotide sequences against IMGT/GENE-DB human TR gene sequences. The TCRdist pipeline was used in a later analysis to assign CDR3 sequences and most-parsimonious VDJ recombination scenarios. A later analysis defined each TCR beta chain by its CDR3 amino acid sequence plus V-gene family, and excluded reads lacking a unique V-gene family. As a way to deal with suspected cross-contamination and a sequencing artifact, a later analysis dropped 500 to 700 nucleotide sequences that were highly shared and had low generation probability. For each public chain, a later analysis derived a clonal expansion index from normalized ranks of inferred template counts within each repertoire. A later analysis computed generation probabilities with a VDJ recombination model fitted to out-of-frame rearrangements, and checked the results against IGoR. In a later analysis, hypergeometric tests were used to score TCR-TCR, TCR-HLA and TCR-CMV co-occurrence, with a repertoire-size bias correction applied to TCR pairs. To estimate false discovery rates, a later analysis permuted the HLA or CMV assignments 20 times. In a later analysis, co-occurring TCRs were grouped with DBSCAN, and TCRdist sequence similarity was added when clustering was performed within HLA-allele-positive subsets. For co-occurrence clustering, repertoires with fewer than 30,000 or more than 120,000 public chains were excluded, along with a handful of repertoires with anomalous nucleotide sharing. TCRdb obtained this table from immuneACCESS and retained in-frame rearrangements with V and J assigned. These tables miss some clones; where compared with another copy, unresolved V genes account for less than half of the shortfall, and the remainder is unexplained. From that table come the V and J calls and clone size; the DNA was used to work out D and trimming. The sample records approximately 27,000 clones, roughly 70% of which are singletons. The ten largest clonotypes hold approximately 4% of the sample.

This specimen comes from a study of cytomegalovirus exposure and HLA in healthy donors (TCRdb year 2017). Regarding the complete study: According to an earlier analysis of 587 of the donors, about 179 million T cells yielded some 120 million unique TCR beta sequences and around 300 Gb of sequence data. Every discovery cohort repertoire had been produced on one sequencing platform. Among under 450 genotyped donors of the cohort, an average of 235,054 unique TCR beta nucleotide sequences were sequenced per donor, roughly a sixth of them non-productive. The genetic ancestry cluster associated with self-reported Caucasian donors included 70% to 85% of the roughly 400 genotyped donors. A later genetic analysis took genome-wide SNP genotypes for about 55% of the roughly 670 donors and used that subset as a discovery cohort. The number of donors typed differed by locus, with roughly 629-640 for A, B, C, DRB1 and DQB1, roughly 550 for DQA1, about 610 for DPA1, and around 450 for DPB1. Roughly five DR-DQ haplotypes were handled as single units for association and clustering because linkage in the cohort was strong. The later analysis used no new phenotypic data to find candidate immune exposures, relying instead on TCR beta sequences and their occurrence across donors. To predict cytomegalovirus infection status, the study brought together high-throughput TCR immunosequencing, statistical association of individual TCRs with disease status, and machine learning. An earlier analysis of some 500 of the donors applied high-throughput TCR beta sequencing to assess whether each TCR beta V gene segment acted as functional or pseudogenic. Donor age, sex, ethnicity and CMV serostatus were compiled alongside the repertoire data. In addition to the first cohort of hundreds of subjects, a separate validation cohort of 120 different subjects was used. Class I and class II HLA loci were covered by the typing at four-digit resolution. The study used immunosequencing to profile the T cell repertoires of several hundred subjects and linked those repertoires to cytomegalovirus serostatus. A later analysis re-analyzed previously published TCR beta repertoires from 600 to 850 donors and added high-resolution HLA genotyping to study TCR occurrence patterns. The study aimed to test whether signatures of past pathogen exposure could be identified by cataloging public T cell receptors. An early release covering about 600 HLA-typed donors comprised about 300 gigabases of sequencing data and 85 million or so unique TCR sequences. The full study reports these points: A later genetic analysis associated a missense DCLRE1C variant with V-gene and J-gene trimming of TCR beta chains, and an independent cohort replicated the association. In an earlier analysis of around 600 of the donors, most TCR beta V segments appeared in productive rearrangements about 90% or about 30% of the time, broadly matching IMGT annotations. Most CMV-associated TCR beta chains appeared to be HLA-restricted in a later analysis, and the HLA associations seemed to be driven largely by CMV exposure. In vitro tests confirmed that three of the cytomegalovirus-associated TCR beta chains recognize cytomegalovirus antigens. A further reported finding was that TCR beta sequences accurately predicted the HLA-A and HLA-B alleles for most subjects in the first cohort. According to a later analysis, TCR association rates differed among HLA loci, with DRB1 alleles showing the most associated TCRs and HLA-C alleles showing the fewest. Compared with the approximately 710-donor mean, donors in an Asian-associated ancestry cluster had fewer N-insertions in productive TCRs, according to a later genetic analysis. HLA typing was unavailable for some donors at each locus, so association tests used only the typed subset. The cohort was sequenced for TCR beta chains only, and without alpha or paired-chain data the features that could be detected were limited. In a later analysis, HLA-associated TCR beta chains showed more clonal expansion and lower generation probabilities than non-associated chains that were equally common. CMV serostatus was the only immune exposure information available for the cohort. At a false discovery rate of 0.05, a later analysis linked some 17,000 TCR beta sequences to specific HLA alleles. The presence/absence analyses assumed that sequencing depth was roughly uniform across donors, and that assumption may not be true. Linkage disequilibrium might explain the correlated functional status among segregating V segments, but an unknown experimental factor could not be ruled out. The classifier was reported to diagnose cytomegalovirus status with high specificity and sensitivity in both the original cohort and the validation cohort. Strong co-occurrence of HLA alleles, especially DR and DQ, made assigning TCR associations to individual alleles difficult. While some public TCRs were present in many individuals, most TCR sequences turned up only very rarely across donors. Several of the top co-occurrence clusters appeared to be linked to parvovirus B19, influenza, CMV and Epstein-Barr virus, according to a later analysis. The sequencing pipeline was judged likely to have produced a cluster of highly shared sequence variants as a technical artifact. The 87-base-pair reads could not distinguish some IMGT-functional V segments, including TRBV6-2 and TRBV6-3, so those segments were excluded. The authors suggested that the approach could potentially be generalized to other disease states and immunological phenotypes. A total of about 150 TCR beta chains were listed by the study as associated with cytomegalovirus. Over 15 rarely observed V segments, including chromosome 9 orphons, were excluded from the earlier analysis of almost 600 of the donors because counts were too low.

Inclusive of the bounding cysteine and phenylalanine, the CDR3 is 12 residues long. Only the CDR3 DNA is retained, 36 bases long and in frame from the first base. For CDR1 and CDR2, the germline V gene lists MNHNS and SASEGT. The cohort consisted of 670 or so healthy bone marrow donors. Cohort members were all nominally healthy when sampled, although unrecorded immune exposures were likely present. The donor tested CMV seronegative, placing the donor among the approximately 400 seronegative members of the cohort. A peripheral blood sample was collected from each donor, and TCR beta sequencing was performed on peripheral blood mononuclear cells. Genomic DNA was extracted from the blood cell samples with the Qiagen DNeasy Blood Extraction Kit.

The chain couples TRBV6-1 to TRBJ1-2; 8 bases in the junction line up with TRBD1. Sequencing was carried out using PBMCs. The source of this sequence is a woman aged 45-59 years in good health and CMV-seronegative. The base sequence is TGTGCCAGCAGTGAGGGGGCAGGGGGCACGAGGTTC. It is translated as CASSEGAGGTRF.